This record looks at one T cell receptor beta chain sequence and its context. Trimming removed 5 bases from V and 5 bases from J, with 13 bases in between. Germline lookup yields CDR1 GTSNPN and CDR2 SVGIG (reference sequence). The CDR3 extends over 14 amino acids. The data belong to a study of blood T cell repertoires in COVID-19. The wider study: COVID-19 samples, acute and convalescent, were from the United States, Italy and Spain. The analysed material was cDNA or gDNA that came from T cells, B-cell-depleted T cells, or PBMCs.

Original handling: Estimation of nucleated cell counts relied on the amplification of reference gene primers. Sequenced by immunoSEQ multiplex PCR; TCRdb stores in-frame clones only, minus some. The D gene and trimming were derived from the DNA, and the V and J assignments and clone size from that table. The sample records hundreds of thousands of clones, about 89% being singletons. The sequenced sample consisted of peripheral blood. This TCR derives from a woman between 50 and 59 years old with COVID-19, enrolled during active disease. V and J are TRBV30 and TRBJ2-6; a weak D match, TRBD2 (6 bases). The CDR3 loop reads CAWCRDLWANVLTF. The CDR3 nucleotides are TGTGCCTGGTGCCGGGACTTATGGGCCAACGTCCTGACTTTC. The full variable domain, completed using reference TRBV30 and TRBJ2-6, is SQTIHQWPATLVQPVGSPLSLECTVEGTSNPNLYWYRQAAGRGLQLLFYSVGIGQISSEVPQNLSASRPQDRQFILSSKKLLLSDSGFYLCAWCRDLWANVLTFGAGSRLTVL.